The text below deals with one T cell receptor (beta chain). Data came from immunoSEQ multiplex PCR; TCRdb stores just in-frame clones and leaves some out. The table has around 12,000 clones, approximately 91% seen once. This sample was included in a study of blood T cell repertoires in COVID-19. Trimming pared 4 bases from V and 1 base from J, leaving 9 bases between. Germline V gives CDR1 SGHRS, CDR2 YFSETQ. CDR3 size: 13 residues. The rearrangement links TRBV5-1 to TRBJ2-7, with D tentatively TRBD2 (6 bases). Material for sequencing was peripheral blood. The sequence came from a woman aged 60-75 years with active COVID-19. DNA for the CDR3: TGCGCCAGCAGCCAGCGGGTGTCCTACGAGCAGTACTTC. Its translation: CASSQRVSYEQYF.